This T cell receptor (beta chain) was observed in a study of blood T cell repertoires in COVID-19. Overall study context: The study drew acute and convalescent COVID-19 samples from the United States, Italy and Spain.

Germline V gene data show CDR1 as SGHDT and CDR2 as YYEEEE. The CDR3 has 14 residues. V shed 4 bases and J 4 bases; nucleotides not matched to a gene: 3. Per the original data handling: Amplifying reference gene primers gave estimates of nucleated cell counts. Assay: immunoSEQ multiplex PCR; the TCRdb copy retains only in-frame clones and omits some. V and J calls and clone size follow that table, whereas D and trimming were derived from the DNA. This sample yields 73,000 or so clones, of which 65% to 90% are seen a single time; more than 5% belongs to the top ten. This receptor was taken from a woman aged 60-70 years with acute or convalescent COVID-19. The chain links TRBV5-6 to TRBJ1-1, with TRBD1 matching over 11 bases. Sequences were obtained from peripheral blood. The CDR3 DNA sequence: TGTGCCAGCAGCCGGGGGACAGGGGGCACTGAAGCTTTCTTT. It specifies CASSRGTGGTEAFF. Combining the CDR3 with reference TRBV5-6 and TRBJ1-1 gives the whole variable domain DAGVTQSPTHLIKTRGQQVTLRCSPKSGHDTVSWYQQALGQGPQFIFQYYEEEERQRGNFPDRFSGHQFPNYSSELNVNALLLGDSALYLCASSRGTGGTEAFFGQGTRLTVV.